The source of this T cell receptor (beta chain) is a study of CD8 T cells in Susac syndrome. Reverse transcription of roughly 0.5 to 1 ug RNA used random hexamers. TCRdb processed the immunoSEQ multiplex PCR reads anew with MiXCR; each CDR3 protein has one entry. The sample has roughly 190,000 distinct CDR3 sequences, roughly 92% seen once. Trimming removed 5 bases at V and 4 bases at J, with 11 bases between. Germline values: CDR1 LGHDT, CDR2 YNNKEL (reference sequence). The CDR3 covers 13 residues. Study findings and constraints: Only a relatively small number of individuals were included in the TCR sequencing and HLA analysis.

The authors carried out high-throughput sequencing of TCR beta. They applied it to CD8+ and CD4+ T cells obtained from blood. The CD8+ and CD4+ T cells were isolated magnetically using a negative isolation approach, whereas the TEMRA cells were enriched by FACS. Concerning this clonotype itself: What it binds is not known.

This receptor was obtained from a human donor in good health. Sequencing was done on a sample of CD4+ T cells from PBMCs. The chain employs TRBV3-1 and TRBJ1-2; D may be TRBD1 (6 bases). CDR3 sequence (DNA): TGTGCCAGCAGCGGTACAGGGTTCTATGGCTACACCTTC. Protein: CASSGTGFYGYTF.